This T cell receptor beta chain came from a study of OX40 agonist ivuxolimab in advanced cancers. About the study: Patients achieving partial responses numbered three: one hepatocellular carcinoma case and two cutaneous melanoma cases.

The method was immunoSEQ multiplex PCR; TCRdb's version includes in-frame clones alone and lacks a portion of them. The sample has some 87,000 clones; around 94% are singletons. Notes on this clone: Its cognate antigen is unknown.

Overall study results and limits: Expanded clones were, on average, more numerous among CD8+ T cells than CD4+.

The origin of this receptor is an adult with an advanced solid tumor such as melanoma, head and neck, liver or kidney cancer. Material: CD4+ or CD8+ T cells sorted from blood, obtained in a trial of the OX40 agonist ivuxolimab.

This CDR3 is CAIGTSEYNEQFF. CDR3 coding DNA: TGTGCCATCGGGACTAGCGAGTACAATGAGCAGTTCTTC. The rearrangement uses TRBV10-3 and TRBJ2-1, with 10 bases that match TRBD2. The CDR3 sequence is 13 residues long. V shed 8 bases and J 4 bases; nucleotides not matched to a gene: 2. The germline V gene encodes CDR1 ENHRY and CDR2 SYGVKD.